These 3 T cell receptor beta chains originate from one sample sequenced in a study of Ad26.COV2.S vaccination and SARS-CoV-2 variants. Some clones are missing from TCRdb's copy, which holds only in-frame ones; the method was immunoSEQ multiplex PCR. The sample has 97,000 or so clones; 80% are singletons. The sample in question was peripheral blood, obtained after recovery from COVID-19. The receptors shown here come from a human donor who had recovered from COVID-19.

This chain links TRBV5-6 with TRBJ1-5; D perhaps matches TRBD1 (5 bases). Germline CDR1 and CDR2: SGHDT and YYEEEE. The CDR3 runs to 14 residues. Trimming stripped 1 base from V and 7 bases from J, with 12 bases between. CDR3 nucleotides: TGTGCCAGCAGCTTGTGGGGGTCAGGGCAGCCCCAGCATTTT. Protein: CASSLWGSGQPQHF.

V is TRBV4-1 and J is TRBJ2-7, with D possibly matching TRBD1 (6 bases). This CDR3 comprises 16 residues. Between the trimmed V and J ends, which lost 4 bases and 2 bases, there was a span of 18 bases. Germline values: CDR1 MGHRA, CDR2 YSYEKL. In nucleotides, the CDR3 is TGCGCCAGCAGCCGCCTACAGGGCCTGTTACCCTACGAGCAGTACTTC. Protein product: CASSRLQGLLPYEQYF.

The J gene is TRBJ2-2, the V gene TRBV2; a weak D match, TRBD2 (6 bases). This CDR3 contains 14 residues. Per the germline V gene, CDR1 is SNHLY and CDR2 is FYNNEI. Trimming took 6 bases from V and 7 from J, leaving 15 bases between them. The CDR3 DNA sequence: TGTGCCAGCAGGAAAGGGCGGGATGGCGGGGAGCTGTTTTTT. It translates to CASRKGRDGGELFF.